Listed below are T cell receptor beta chains from one sample, sequenced in a study of cytomegalovirus exposure and HLA in healthy donors. The data were produced by immunoSEQ multiplex PCR, yet TCRdb's version contains in-frame clones alone and is incomplete. The sample contains 140,000 to 150,000 clones, roughly 77% of which appear only once. Sequencing input: PBMCs. All receptors derive from a male donor in good health and CMV-seronegative. CDR3s leave out the opening cysteine and the closing phenylalanine or tryptophan.

j_call cdr3_length v_call cdr3_aa
TRBJ2-1 15 TRBV21-1 ASSMGLAGLIYNEQF
TRBJ1-5 12 TRBV7-2 ASAYAGGNQPQH
TRBJ1-1 17 TRBV18 ASSPRAGGSGAWNTEAF
TRBJ1-1 12 TRBV4-1 ASSPRQGRTEAF
TRBJ2-1 13 TRBV6-4 ASTPTGGNYNEQF
TRBJ1-2 13 TRBV18 ASSPPWDRGDGYT
TRBJ2-7 12 TRBV29-1 SVGKGSLAYEQY
TRBJ1-1 11 TRBV5-1 ASSLGPNTEAF
TRBJ2-3 11 TRBV7-3 ASSVSQGDTQY
TRBJ2-3 15 TRBV4-1 ASSQGGLASGRVTQY
TRBJ2-3 14 TRBV28 ASSLQDRGLGDTQY
TRBJ1-1 12 TRBV7-6 ASSLGGRGTEAF
TRBJ1-3 11 TRBV11-2 ASSYIQGNTIY
TRBJ2-2 11 TRBV6-4 ASSDGVAGELF
TRBJ2-7 14 TRBV11-2 ASSLTSGGSSYEQY
TRBJ1-5 11 TRBV30 AWSTQGNQPQH
TRBJ2-4 14 TRBV14 ASSRVTGLAKNSQY
TRBJ1-1 13 TRBV29-1 SVEDLGGRNTEAF
TRBJ2-2 13 TRBV2 ASRAGQGNTGELF
TRBJ1-4 13 TRBV4-3 ASSLQSATNEKLF
TRBJ2-5 12 TRBV7-8 ASSPTELQETQY
TRBJ2-4 9 TRBV5-6 ASSYRDRVY
TRBJ2-5 9 TRBV19 ASSIGWEQY